The entry that follows covers one TCR beta chain sequence. What it binds is unknown. These data originate in a study of shared clonotypes between healthy human individuals. Whole-study results and caveats: What rarefaction showed was incomplete sorted-subset sequencing despite large depth. It was observed that about 5% of naive CD4 clonotypes were shared across a handful of donors. The authors sampled blood alone, and tissue repertoires likely differ.

The CDR3 length is 14 residues. V was clipped by 2 bases and J by 3 bases, with 8 bases between them. Germline V gene data show CDR1 as LNHDA and CDR2 as SQIVND (reference sequence). Terminally differentiated effector memory CD45RA+ cells were left out of the naive CD8 fraction, which was CD45RO-negative and positively selected for CCR7. Generated by immunoSEQ multiplex PCR, the TCRdb table keeps only in-frame clones and is missing some. The sample lists 1.5 million to 2.5 million clones, 85% to 95% occurring once. The sequencing input was naive CD8+ T cells sorted from blood. The chain joins TRBV19 to TRBJ1-5; the D gene is possibly TRBD1 (5 bases). The origin of this receptor is a man between 18 and 35 years old in good health. The CDR3 DNA reads TGTGCCAGTAGTATACGGGACCCCAATCAGCCCCAGCATTTT. Its protein is CASSIRDPNQPQHF.